The 10 T cell receptor beta chains reported below all come from one sample, sequenced in a study of Ad26.COV2.S vaccination and SARS-CoV-2 variants. Profiled with immunoSEQ multiplex PCR; TCRdb holds only in-frame clones, not every one. The data show more than 120,000 clones, roughly 90% seen once. The material sequenced was peripheral blood, taken after recovery from COVID-19. The receptors here all came from a human donor who had recovered from COVID-19.

The chain employs TRBV28 and TRBJ2-7; D may match TRBD1 or TRBD2 (6 bases each). Germline V gene data show CDR1 as MDHEN and CDR2 as SYDVKM. Trimming stripped 3 bases from V and 6 bases from J, with 24 bases between. The CDR3 has 17 residues. CDR3 sequence reads: CASSFVWGARARGEQYF. The DNA of the CDR3 is TGTGCCAGCAGTTTTGTCTGGGGGGCGCGGGCTCGGGGCGAGCAGTACTTC.

The chain recombines TRBV30 with TRBJ1-1; 7 bases map to TRBD1. Germline CDR1 GTSNPN, CDR2 SVGIG (reference sequence). The CDR3 is 13 residues long. Trimming cost V 5 bases and J 6 bases; bases outside gene matches: 9. CDR3 in DNA: TGTGCCTGGCAATTTTGGACAGGCGCTGAAGCTTTCTTT. It specifies CAWQFWTGAEAFF.

This chain links TRBV28 with TRBJ2-4; D not certain. The length of the CDR3 is 14 residues. Germline CDR1 is MDHEN and CDR2 is SYDVKM. V shed 1 base and J shed 6 bases, with 10 bases lying between them. The CDR3 DNA reads TGTGCCAGCAGTTTATCGTCACAGACAAACATTCAGTACTTC. This gives the protein CASSLSSQTNIQYF.

V is TRBV27 and J is TRBJ1-5; D remains ambiguous. From germline, CDR1 is MNHEY and CDR2 SMNVEV (reference sequence). The CDR3 has 14 amino acids. V gave up 1 base and J gave up 0 bases, with 4 bases separating them. Written as DNA, the CDR3 is TGTGCCAGCAGTTTATACCATAGCAATCAGCCCCAGCATTTT. It translates to CASSLYHSNQPQHF.

The rearrangement links TRBV4-2 to TRBJ2-5; no firm D call. Germline V CDR1 and CDR2: LGHNA, YNFKEQ. V shed 0 bases and J shed 5 bases, with 10 bases lying between them. The CDR3 extends over 14 amino acids. The CDR3 DNA reads as TGTGCCAGCAGCCAAGATCGTCGTTCGGAGACCCAGTACTTC. Its protein product is CASSQDRRSETQYF.

The chain recombines TRBV6-5 with TRBJ1-1, with D hard to call. Trimming took off 4 bases at V and 7 bases at J, with 10 bases between the two ends. The CDR3 totals 12 residues. Germline assignment: CDR1 MNHEY and CDR2 SVGAGI. The CDR3 is CASSFPGSEAFF. The CDR3 DNA reads as TGTGCCAGCAGTTTTCCGGGCAGTGAAGCTTTCTTT.

The J gene is TRBJ1-4, the V gene TRBV27, with D uncertain. CDR3 size: 15 residues. V lost 0 bases, J lost 8 bases, and 13 bases lay in between. Per the germline V gene, CDR1 is MNHEY and CDR2 is SMNVEV (reference sequence). The CDR3 DNA reads TGTGCCAGCAGTTTATCTCCAGAGCGCAGCGAAAAACTGTTTTTT. Its protein is CASSLSPERSEKLFF.

This clone occurred a few times. This chain connects TRBV2 to TRBJ2-2, with unresolved D. This CDR3 region has 15 residues. Trimming stripped 11 bases from V and 3 bases from J, with 19 bases between. Germline V gene data show CDR1 as SNHLY and CDR2 as FYNNEI. The CDR3 DNA reads as TGTGCCTCCCAAATAAGCCTTGGGTACACCGGGGAGCTGTTTTTT. It codes for CASQISLGYTGELFF.

The chain couples TRBV4-1 to TRBJ2-2, with unresolved D. The V gene's germline CDR1 is MGHRA and CDR2 YSYEKL. This CDR3 is built from 19 residues. V lost 1 base and J 2 bases, leaving 20 bases between the germline ends. CDR3 DNA sequence: TGCGCCAGCAGCCAAGCCCCGGCTAGGGATATCGGTAACACCGGGGAGCTGTTTTTT. It is translated as CASSQAPARDIGNTGELFF.

The rearrangement uses TRBV7-2 and TRBJ2-3, with 9 positions matching TRBD2. The V and J ends lost 6 bases and 2 bases, in that order; junction bases with no gene match: 6. Germline values: CDR1 SGHTA, CDR2 FQGNSA. The CDR3 has 15 amino acids. Here the CDR3 DNA reads TGTGCCAGCAGGATTAGCGGGGGATACACAGATACGCAGTATTTT. It specifies CASRISGGYTDTQYF.